This T cell receptor (beta chain) was obtained from a study of T-cell memory formation after mild COVID-19. TCRdb independently ran MiXCR on the 5' RACE reads; one entry per CDR3 protein. The sample records 65,000 to 95,000 distinct CDR3 sequences, roughly 13% being singletons. This clonotype has at least ten counts. CDR1 is SGHVS, CDR2 FNYEAQ, per germline. There are 11 residues in the CDR3. V lost 4 bases and J lost 9, with 7 bases in between. The chain carries TRBV7-6 and TRBJ2-1, with D maybe TRBD1 (5 bases). The sample comprised PBMCs or a T cell subset sorted from them (not recorded which). The TCR sequence derives from a man aged 18 to 30 who had mild COVID-19 (a few samples of this study predate the infection). Cell type and time point are not known. The CDR3 is CASSWGSEQFF. For the CDR3, the DNA is TGTGCCAGCAGCTGGGGCAGTGAGCAGTTCTTC.